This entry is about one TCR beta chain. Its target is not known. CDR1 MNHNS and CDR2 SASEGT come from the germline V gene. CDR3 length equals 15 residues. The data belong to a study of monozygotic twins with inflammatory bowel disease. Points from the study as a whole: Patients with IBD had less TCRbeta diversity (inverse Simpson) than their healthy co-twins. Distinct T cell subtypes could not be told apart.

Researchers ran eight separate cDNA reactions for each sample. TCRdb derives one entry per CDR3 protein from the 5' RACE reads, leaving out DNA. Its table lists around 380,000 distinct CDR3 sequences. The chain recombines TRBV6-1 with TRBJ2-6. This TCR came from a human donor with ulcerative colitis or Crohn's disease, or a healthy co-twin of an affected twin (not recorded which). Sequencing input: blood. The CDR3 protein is CASSRGFSGANVLTF.